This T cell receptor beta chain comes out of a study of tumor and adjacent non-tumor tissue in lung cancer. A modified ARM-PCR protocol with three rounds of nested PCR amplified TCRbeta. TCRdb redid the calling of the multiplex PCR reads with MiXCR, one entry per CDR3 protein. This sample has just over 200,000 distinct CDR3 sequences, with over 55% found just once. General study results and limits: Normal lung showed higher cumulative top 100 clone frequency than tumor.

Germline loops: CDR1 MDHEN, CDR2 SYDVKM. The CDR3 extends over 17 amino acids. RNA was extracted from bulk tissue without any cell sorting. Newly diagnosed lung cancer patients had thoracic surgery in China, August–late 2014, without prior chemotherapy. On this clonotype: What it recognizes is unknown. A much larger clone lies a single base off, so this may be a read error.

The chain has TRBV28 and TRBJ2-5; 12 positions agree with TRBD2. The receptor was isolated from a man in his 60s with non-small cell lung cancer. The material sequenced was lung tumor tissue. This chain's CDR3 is CVSSSSSSSGGAETQYF. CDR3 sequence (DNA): TGTGTCAGCAGTTCCTCTTCCTCTAGCGGGGGGGCCGAGACCCAGTACTTC.